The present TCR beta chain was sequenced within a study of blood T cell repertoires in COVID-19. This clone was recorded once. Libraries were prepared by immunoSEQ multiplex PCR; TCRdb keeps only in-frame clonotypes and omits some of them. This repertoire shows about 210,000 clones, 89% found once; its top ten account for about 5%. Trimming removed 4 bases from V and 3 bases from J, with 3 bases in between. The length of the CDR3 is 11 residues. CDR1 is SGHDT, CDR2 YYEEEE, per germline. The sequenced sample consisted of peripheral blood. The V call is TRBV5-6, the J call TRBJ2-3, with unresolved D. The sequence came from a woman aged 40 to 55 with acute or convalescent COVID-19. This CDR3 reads CASSRTDTQYF. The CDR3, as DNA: TGTGCCAGCAGCCGTACAGATACGCAGTATTTT. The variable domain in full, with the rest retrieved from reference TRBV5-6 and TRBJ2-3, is DAGVTQSPTHLIKTRGQQVTLRCSPKSGHDTVSWYQQALGQGPQFIFQYYEEEERQRGNFPDRFSGHQFPNYSSELNVNALLLGDSALYLCASSRTDTQYFGPGTRLTVL.